A selection of T cell receptor beta chains follows, all from one sample in a study of cytomegalovirus exposure and HLA in healthy donors. The method was immunoSEQ multiplex PCR; TCRdb's version includes in-frame clones alone and lacks a portion of them. The table lists about 120,000 clones, around 60% of them singletons, with less than 9.5% in the top ten. Sequenced sample: PBMCs. All receptors come from a woman between 40 and 50 years old in good health and CMV-seropositive. Each CDR3 is given with its conserved first and last residue. D genes are given only for firm matches. The size field is filled for only some rows; it gives once, few, many or a size class.

size: NA
J: TRBJ1-4
V: TRBV5-5
D: NA
CDR3: CASSLTTGLLTSTNEKLFF
DNA: TGTGCCAGCAGCTTAACTACAGGCCTCCTTACTTCAACTAATGAAAAACTGTTTTTT

size: NA
J: TRBJ2-7
V: TRBV27
D: NA
CDR3: CASSLQGSYEQYF
DNA: TGTGCCAGCAGTTTACAGGGGAGCTACGAGCAGTACTTC

size: NA
J: TRBJ1-4
V: TRBV7-6
D: NA
CDR3: CASSLHPSEKLFF
DNA: TGTGCCAGCAGCTTACATCCCAGTGAAAAACTGTTTTTT

size: NA
J: TRBJ2-5
V: TRBV5-6
D: TRBD1
CDR3: CASSPPQGATKTQYF
DNA: TGTGCCAGCAGCCCGCCTCAGGGGGCTACGAAGACCCAGTACTTC

size: NA
J: TRBJ2-7
V: TRBV5-6
D: TRBD2
CDR3: CASSLMSFGLAGSYEQYF
DNA: TGTGCCAGCAGCTTGATGAGTTTCGGACTAGCGGGTTCCTACGAGCAGTACTTC

size: NA
J: TRBJ2-5
V: TRBV27
D: NA
CDR3: CASSSGRETQYF
DNA: TGTGCCAGCAGTTCAGGGCGGGAGACCCAGTACTTC

size: NA
J: TRBJ2-1
V: TRBV2
D: TRBD2
CDR3: CASTLLAGGNEQFF
DNA: TGTGCCAGCACATTACTAGCGGGGGGCAATGAACAGTTCTTC

size: NA
J: TRBJ2-1
V: TRBV6-1
D: TRBD2
CDR3: CASSESGRASNEQFF
DNA: TGTGCCAGCAGTGAGAGCGGGAGGGCCAGCAATGAGCAGTTCTTC

size: once
J: TRBJ1-2
V: TRBV7-9
D: TRBD1
CDR3: CASSEDRGSSYGYTF
DNA: TGTGCCAGCAGCGAAGACAGGGGGTCGTCTTATGGCTACACCTTC

size: NA
J: TRBJ1-1
V: TRBV2
D: TRBD1
CDR3: CASWGTENTEAFF
DNA: TGTGCCAGCTGGGGGACAGAGAACACTGAAGCTTTCTTT

size: NA
J: TRBJ2-1
V: TRBV30
D: TRBD1
CDR3: CAWTDGTAIKLTYNEQFF
DNA: TGTGCCTGGACTGATGGGACAGCGATCAAACTTACCTACAATGAGCAGTTCTTC

size: few
J: TRBJ1-3
V: TRBV18
D: NA
CDR3: CASSPRQGNGNTIYF
DNA: TGTGCCAGCTCACCACGGCAGGGGAATGGAAACACCATATATTTT

size: NA
J: TRBJ1-1
V: TRBV28
D: NA
CDR3: CASSSRTLNTEAFF
DNA: TGTGCCAGCAGCTCCCGGACACTGAACACTGAAGCTTTCTTT

size: NA
J: TRBJ2-1
V: TRBV27
D: NA
CDR3: CASSFRGGNRIYEQFF
DNA: TGTGCCAGCAGTTTTAGAGGCGGGAATAGGATCTATGAGCAGTTCTTC

size: NA
J: TRBJ1-1
V: TRBV4-3
D: TRBD1
CDR3: CASSQGTGSSEAFF
DNA: TGCGCCAGCAGCCAAGGGACAGGGTCCTCTGAAGCTTTCTTT

size: few
J: TRBJ1-1
V: TRBV7-3
D: NA
CDR3: CASSLNGPRVGDEAFF
DNA: TGTGCCAGCAGCTTAAATGGTCCCAGGGTAGGCGATGAAGCTTTCTTT

size: NA
J: TRBJ2-7
V: TRBV18
D: TRBD2
CDR3: CASSPLSGTSGFYEQYF
DNA: TGTGCCAGCTCACCTTTATCCGGGACTAGCGGGTTTTACGAGCAGTACTTC

size: few
J: TRBJ1-2
V: TRBV29-1
D: NA
CDR3: CSVQQDGYTF
DNA: TGCAGCGTTCAACAGGATGGCTACACCTTC

size: NA
J: TRBJ2-3
V: TRBV7-7
D: TRBD2
CDR3: CASSPLAGENTDTQYF
DNA: TGTGCCAGCAGCCCCCTAGCGGGAGAGAACACAGATACGCAGTATTTT

size: NA
J: TRBJ1-5
V: TRBV2
D: NA
CDR3: CASMGRLGPQHF
DNA: TGTGCCAGCATGGGCAGGTTGGGGCCCCAGCATTTT

size: once
J: TRBJ2-7
V: TRBV18
D: TRBD1
CDR3: CASSPETGSEQYF
DNA: TGTGCCAGCTCACCGGAGACAGGGTCCGAGCAGTACTTC

size: few
J: TRBJ2-2
V: TRBV4-2
D: NA
CDR3: CASSQDSSSIGGTGELFF
DNA: TGTGCCAGCAGCCAAGATAGTTCATCAATAGGCGGAACCGGGGAGCTGTTTTTT

size: NA
J: TRBJ1-1
V: TRBV5-1
D: NA
CDR3: CASTRQEPRSTEAFF
DNA: TGCGCCAGCACCCGACAGGAGCCTAGGAGCACTGAAGCTTTCTTT

size: few
J: TRBJ2-7
V: TRBV29-1
D: TRBD2
CDR3: CSVLSPAGGPSYEQYF
DNA: TGCAGCGTTCTCTCCCCTGCGGGAGGGCCCTCCTACGAGCAGTACTTC